The 4 T cell receptor beta chains presented below share a single source sample, sequenced in a study of long-term antiretroviral therapy in people with HIV. The immunoSEQ assay was v3.0, run at survey level. Clones were read by immunoSEQ multiplex PCR, and TCRdb kept only the in-frame ones, dropping some. The sample includes under 30,000 clones, 70% to 90% of them seen just once. Sequencing used unsorted PBMCs, obtained roughly 5 years before starting antiretroviral therapy. These TCRs come from a man aged 45-65 years with HIV.

This clone appeared a few times. The chain joins TRBV4-1 to TRBJ1-2, with D perhaps matching TRBD1 (5 bases). The germline V gene encodes CDR1 MGHRA and CDR2 YSYEKL. V dropped 0 bases and J dropped 8 bases, with 10 bases sitting between them. There are 13 residues in the CDR3. CDR3 nucleotides: TGCGCCAGCAGCCAAGATTGGGGGGAGGGCTACACCTTC. It specifies CASSQDWGEGYTF.

The chain employs TRBV9 and TRBJ2-3, with D possibly TRBD1 on 5 matching bases. Germline V gene data show CDR1 as SGDLS and CDR2 as YYNGEE. Trimming pared 6 bases from V and 4 bases from J, leaving 24 bases between. The CDR3 totals 17 residues. CDR3 residues: CASTFDLGPVSADTQYF. The CDR3 nucleotides read TGTGCCAGCACCTTTGATTTGGGGCCAGTCAGCGCAGATACGCAGTATTTT. The entire variable domain, with the rest obtained from reference TRBV9 and TRBJ2-3, is as follows: DSGVTQTPKHLITATGQRVTLRCSPRSGDLSVYWYQQSLDQGLQFLIQYYNGEERAKGNILERFSAQQFPDLHSELNLSSLELGDSALYFCASTFDLGPVSADTQYFGPGTRLTVL.

CDR3: CASSQATTGAQETQYF. CDR3 bases: TGCGCCAGCAGTCAAGCGACTACGGGAGCCCAAGAGACCCAGTACTTC. V usage is TRBV23-1 and J usage is TRBJ2-5; D might be TRBD2 (6 bases). TRBV23-1 is assigned to the ORF class and has an uncertain function. CDR3 length: 16 residues. V was trimmed by 2 bases and J by 1 base, leaving 14 bases between them.

The chain carries TRBV7-6 and TRBJ1-2, with a possible D match to TRBD1 (6 bases). Trimming pared 6 bases from V and 3 bases from J, leaving 11 bases between. Per the germline V gene, CDR1 is SGHVS and CDR2 is FNYEAQ. CDR3 size: 13 residues. The chain's CDR3 is CASRGRGDYGYTF. CDR3 nucleotides: TGTGCCAGCAGGGGCAGGGGAGACTATGGCTACACCTTC.